The rows below give T cell receptor beta chains drawn from one sample of a study of T cells in Graves' hyperthyroidism and ophthalmopathy. In TCRdb, the multiplex PCR reads were re-called with MiXCR into one record per CDR3 protein. Seen here are roughly 400,000 distinct CDR3 sequences, roughly 25% observed once, and the top ten hold 70% to 75%. Sample: blood. All receptors derive from a man between 45 and 60 years old with Graves' hyperthyroidism. Each CDR3 is given with its conserved first and last residue. Fields, in order: J gene, D gene, clone size, V gene, CDR3 protein, CDR3 DNA. D genes are given only for firm matches. Where a row states a size, it is once, few, many or the class of an expanded clone; other rows omit it.

TRBJ2-3 NA many TRBV7-6 CASSLGDGTSTDTQYF TGTGCCAGCAGCTTAGGAGACGGCACTAGCACAGATACGCAGTATTTT
TRBJ1-1 TRBD1 NA TRBV7-2 CASRRDRQNTEAFF TGTGCCAGCAGGAGGGACAGACAGAACACTGAAGCTTTCTTT
TRBJ2-3 NA NA TRBV19 CASSTALTDTQYF TGTGCCAGTTCGACAGCTCTCACAGATACGCAGTATTTT
TRBJ1-1 NA many TRBV5-1 CASSLEGGTEAFF TGTGCCAGCAGTTTGGAGGGGGGCACTGAAGCTTTCTTT
TRBJ2-7 TRBD1 few TRBV29-1 CSVWTGEGYEQYF TGCAGCGTTTGGACAGGGGAAGGCTACGAGCAGTACTTC
TRBJ1-1 NA many TRBV11-3 CASSLSQNTEAFF TGTGCCAGCAGCTTGTCACAGAACACTGAAGCTTTCTTT
TRBJ2-7 TRBD2 few TRBV6-1 CASRAGTSGISSYEQYF TGTGCCAGCAGAGCCGGGACTAGCGGCATCAGCTCCTACGAGCAGTACTTC
TRBJ1-2 NA few TRBV12-3/TRBV12-4 CASSLSGTGGYTF TGTGCCAGCAGTTTATCCGGGACCGGAGGCTACACCTTC
TRBJ2-4 TRBD2 NA TRBV20-1 CSARGTSGSNIQYF TGCAGTGCTAGGGGGACTAGCGGGAGCAACATTCAGTACTTC
TRBJ2-3 NA few TRBV5-6 CASTTPYTDTQYF TGTGCCAGCACCACCCCTTACACAGATACGCAGTATTTT
TRBJ2-7 NA NA TRBV3-1 CASSQVEASFDEQYF TGTGCCAGCAGCCAAGTCGAGGCTAGCTTCGACGAGCAGTACTTC
TRBJ1-5 TRBD1 many TRBV2 CASNTQGDQPQHF TGTGCCAGCAACACACAGGGGGATCAGCCCCAGCATTTT
TRBJ2-7 NA NA TRBV20-1 CSASGSSSYEQYF TGCAGTGCTAGCGGGAGCAGCTCCTACGAGCAGTACTTC
TRBJ2-4 NA NA TRBV20-1 CSASGSLGKNIQYF TGCAGTGCTAGCGGGAGTCTGGGCAAAAACATTCAGTACTTC
TRBJ2-1 TRBD2 NA TRBV20-1 CSASVGGSSYNEQFF TGCAGTGCATCTGTGGGAGGGAGCTCCTACAATGAGCAGTTCTTC
TRBJ2-1 TRBD1 many TRBV11-2 CASSHPGGSLSYNEQFF TGTGCCAGCAGCCACCCAGGGGGCTCGCTCTCCTACAATGAGCAGTTCTTC
TRBJ2-7 TRBD2 many TRBV15 CATRRGSSYEQYF TGTGCCACCAGACGCGGGAGCTCCTACGAGCAGTACTTC
TRBJ2-1 TRBD1 NA TRBV20-1 CSAGKLSQGADNEQFF TGCAGTGCCGGCAAACTTTCACAGGGGGCGGACAATGAGCAGTTCTTC
TRBJ2-3 TRBD1 many TRBV2 CASSPQGVGTDTQYF TGTGCCAGCAGTCCACAGGGGGTTGGCACAGATACGCAGTATTTT
TRBJ2-1 TRBD2 NA TRBV18 CASSPPVGLAGVNEQFF TGTGCCAGCTCACCACCGGTAGGACTAGCGGGAGTGAATGAGCAGTTCTTC
TRBJ1-5 TRBD1 few TRBV5-6 CASSLGNRDRGHQPQHF TGTGCCAGCAGCTTGGGTAACCGGGACAGGGGCCATCAGCCCCAGCATTTT
TRBJ1-2 TRBD1 few TRBV6-1 CASRPTGTLYGYTF TGTGCCAGCAGACCGACAGGGACGCTTTATGGCTACACCTTC
TRBJ2-7 TRBD2 NA TRBV6-5 CASSYSTRLVWAGGPGNEQYF TGTGCCAGCAGTTACTCGACTCGGCTTGTTTGGGCGGGAGGGCCGGGGAACGAGCAGTACTTC
TRBJ2-7 NA NA TRBV7-3 CAIQILRPTKEQYF TGTGCCATCCAGATTCTCCGGCCAACTAAAGAGCAGTACTTC
TRBJ2-5 TRBD2 few TRBV10-3 CAISDSGSQETQYF TGTGCCATCAGCGATAGCGGGAGCCAAGAGACCCAGTACTTC
TRBJ2-1 TRBD1 NA TRBV6-1 CASRKEGQGASYNEQFF TGTGCCAGCAGAAAAGAGGGACAGGGGGCCTCCTACAATGAGCAGTTCTTC
TRBJ2-7 TRBD1 many TRBV14 CASSQARGLALDYEQYF TGTGCCAGCAGCCAAGCCAGGGGGCTCGCTCTTGACTACGAGCAGTACTTC
TRBJ1-4 NA NA TRBV3-1 CASSHPGVATNEKLFF TGTGCCAGCAGCCACCCGGGAGTTGCAACTAATGAAAAACTGTTTTTT
TRBJ2-5 TRBD2 NA TRBV4-1 CASSQVKREGQETQYF TGTGCCAGCAGCCAAGTCAAGCGGGAGGGGCAAGAGACCCAGTACTTC
TRBJ2-3 NA NA TRBV20-1 CSAMEGTFTDTQYF TGCAGTGCCATGGAGGGGACTTTCACAGATACGCAGTATTTT
TRBJ1-2 TRBD1 many TRBV27 CASSPGTEYGYTF TGTGCCAGCAGTCCCGGGACAGAATATGGCTACACCTTC
TRBJ1-5 NA NA TRBV5-1 CASSLSGTEDQPQHF TGCGCCAGCAGCTTGTCGGGGACCGAGGATCAGCCCCAGCATTTT
TRBJ2-3 TRBD2 NA TRBV29-1 CSVGLAGDTQYF TGCAGCGTGGGACTAGCGGGAGATACGCAGTATTTT
TRBJ1-1 NA many TRBV6-1 CASSEWGDNTEAFF TGTGCCAGCAGTGAGTGGGGGGATAACACTGAAGCTTTCTTT